This TCR beta chain comes out of a study of blood T cells in healthy people across ages. This CDR3 spans 15 amino acids. Germline CDR1 and CDR2: DFQATT and SNEGSKA (reference sequence). The J segment lost 5 bases and the V segment lost 5 bases, leaving 9 bases of the junction unmatched. Then a second PCR, running about 7 to 11 cycles, was carried out with a sample-barcoded 5' primer and a J-beta primer mix. TCRdb re-derived calls from the 5' RACE reads in MiXCR, one entry per CDR3 protein. The sample has around 1,700,000 distinct CDR3 sequences; approximately 28% are singletons. A note on this clonotype: Its antigen is not known.

Overall study findings and caveats: A roughly linear fall in TCR beta diversity per million T cells was seen with increasing age.

V and J are TRBV20-1 and TRBJ1-5; 10 nucleotides line up with TRBD1. Sequenced input: blood. The TCR sequence derives from a woman between 25 and 40 years old in good health. CDR3 nucleotide sequence: TGCAGTGCTTCCGGGACAGGGGACACGTATCAGCCCCAGCATTTT. Protein: CSASGTGDTYQPQHF.